This T cell receptor beta chain appears in the sequencing data of a study of tumor and adjacent non-tumor tissue in lung cancer. Background on the study: The cohort had about twelve adenocarcinoma, a couple of squamous cell and 1 small cell patients.

Three rounds of nested PCR, following a modified ARM-PCR protocol, produced the TCRbeta library. Using its own MiXCR run on the multiplex PCR reads, TCRdb lists one record per CDR3 protein. The repertoire holds 75,000 to 100,000 distinct CDR3 sequences, with just over 65% as singletons. Findings and caveats of the study: TCR diversity was significantly greater in tumor than normal lung tissue. Top 100 clones took a larger repertoire share in normal lung. Patients with more diverse tumor TCRs had worse survival.

With respect to this clonotype: Its matching antigen is unknown.

The CDR3 is 16 amino acids. Germline CDR1 and CDR2: MGHRA and YSYEKL. The junction had 4 bases not matched to a gene; V was cut back by 0 bases and J by 5 bases. The template was RNA from unsorted bulk tissue. The source material was lung tumor tissue. The receptor comes from a man aged 60-69 years with non-small cell lung cancer. The chain employs TRBV4-1 and TRBJ2-2; 9 positions agree with TRBD2. In DNA, the CDR3 is TGCGCCAGCAGCCAAGAGGGGCGGGGGGGTACCGGGGAGCTGTTTTTT. Translating it yields CASSQEGRGGTGELFF.